This T cell receptor (beta chain) was sequenced for a study of blood T cell repertoires in COVID-19. Study context: Both acute and convalescent COVID-19 samples were obtained from the United States, Italy and Spain. In each case, the material was cDNA or gDNA derived from T cells, B-cell-depleted T cells, or PBMCs.

This CDR3 is 17 amino acids long. Germline trimming cut 0 bases from V and 7 bases from J; bases unmatched to any gene: 9. CDR1 is LGHDT and CDR2 is YNNKEL in the germline V gene (reference sequence). Authors' methods: For nucleated cells, counts were estimated from reference gene primer amplification. TCRdb's table, derived via immunoSEQ multiplex PCR, lists solely in-frame clones and lacks some. That table furnishes V, J and clone size, whereas the DNA furnished D and trimming. The repertoire has roughly 200,000 clones, around 80% of them found once; the top ten carry around 8%. The sequencing input was peripheral blood. The TCR comes from a woman aged 55-70 years with COVID-19, enrolled during active disease. The V call is TRBV3-1 (or the pseudogene TRBV3-2), the J call TRBJ2-1; 10 bases align to TRBD2. As DNA, the CDR3 is TGTGCCAGCAGCCAAGATGCAGCGGGGGGGCCGCGGAATGAGCAGTTCTTC. Translation gives CASSQDAAGGPRNEQFF.